The 19 T cell receptor beta chains below come from one sample, sequenced in a study of T cells in Graves' hyperthyroidism and ophthalmopathy. What was amplified from RNA transcripts were TCR beta CDR3 regions. The HTBI primer set was used in a first-round RT-PCR of the TCR CDR3. TCRdb analysed the multiplex PCR reads with MiXCR anew, one entry per CDR3 protein. The table has around 200,000 distinct CDR3 sequences, around 17% seen once; the top ten hold roughly 44%. The sequencing sample was made of blood. These receptor sequences come from a man aged 40-50 years with Graves' hyperthyroidism.

This clonotype was detected many times. This chain connects TRBV2 to TRBJ1-6; D is possibly TRBD1 (5 bases). CDR3 length: 16 amino acids. Germline lookup yields CDR1 SNHLY and CDR2 FYNNEI. Between the trimmed V and J ends, which lost 6 bases and 5 bases, there was a span of 17 bases. The chain's CDR3 is CASSPWGIGNNSPLHF. The CDR3 nucleotides read TGTGCCAGCAGCCCCTGGGGGATAGGCAATAATTCACCCCTCCACTTT.

This clonotype was counted many times. This chain connects TRBV29-1 to TRBJ2-2; a weak D match, TRBD1 (6 bases). Germline CDR1 reads SQVTM; CDR2 reads ANQGSEA. Trimming pared 4 bases from V and 4 bases from J, leaving 13 bases between. The CDR3 has 14 residues. Written as DNA, the CDR3 is TGCAGCGTTGCGGACAGAACAGGCACCGGGGAGCTGTTTTTT. Translated: CSVADRTGTGELFF.

This clonotype was counted many times. The rearrangement uses TRBV12-3 or TRBV12-4 and TRBJ2-2; no clear D gene. Trimming took off 4 bases at V and 4 bases at J, with 13 bases between the two ends. This CDR3 has 15 amino acids. The CDR3 spells CASSSAYTSTGELFF. CDR3 DNA sequence: TGTGCCAGCAGTTCGGCGTATACGAGCACCGGGGAGCTGTTTTTT.

A few counts support this clonotype. This rearrangement joins TRBV7-6 to TRBJ1-5; D unclear. V lost 0 bases and J lost 5, with 11 bases in between. The CDR3 loop spans 15 amino acids. Per germline, CDR1 SGHVS and CDR2 FNYEAQ. The CDR3 sequence is CASSLAPGIDQPQHF. For the CDR3, the DNA is TGTGCCAGCAGCTTAGCACCCGGGATTGATCAGCCCCAGCATTTT. Supplemented by reference TRBV7-6 and TRBJ1-5, the full variable domain reads GAGVSQSPRYKVTKRGQDVALRCDPISGHVSLYWYRQALGQGPEFLTYFNYEAQQDKSGLPNDRFSAERPEGSISTLTIQRTEQRDSAMYRCASSLAPGIDQPQHFGDGTRLSIL.

This chain connects TRBV27 to TRBJ1-4; D gene unclear. Germline lookup yields CDR1 MNHEY and CDR2 SMNVEV (reference sequence). Trimming removed 7 bases from V and 1 base from J, with 19 bases in between. The CDR3 is made up of 17 amino acids. The CDR3 region is CASNPGPFPITNEKLFF. The CDR3 DNA reads as TGTGCCAGCAACCCTGGTCCTTTCCCGATAACTAATGAAAAACTGTTTTTT.

This clonotype was observed a few times. This chain joins TRBV10-3 and TRBJ2-5; D is possibly TRBD1 or TRBD2 (7 bases each). The V gene's germline CDR1 is ENHRY and CDR2 SYGVKD. The V end was cut by 3 bases, the J end by 5 bases, with 10 bases between. This CDR3 has 13 amino acids. This CDR3 reads CAISDRGGETQYF. The CDR3 region has the DNA TGTGCCATCAGTGACAGGGGGGGGGAGACCCAGTACTTC.

This clonotype occurred a few times. One junction end does not reproduce the germline sequence, and a read error may be involved. This rearrangement joins TRBV28 to TRBJ2-3; D is tentatively TRBD1 or TRBD2 (6 bases each). The CDR3 loop spans 18 amino acids. Germline V lookup: CDR1 MDHEN, CDR2 SYDVKM. This CDR3 reads CASGFWVGMRGHTDTQYF. In nucleotides, the CDR3 is TGTGCCAGCGGTTTTTGGGTTGGGATGCGGGGACACACAGATACGCAGTATTTT.

CDR3 DNA sequence: TGTGCCAGCAGCCGACTAGCGGGGGCGTGGGATACGCAGTATTTT. This gives the protein CASSRLAGAWDTQYF. The V call is TRBV7-3, the J call TRBJ2-3; 12 positions agree with TRBD2. V gave up 5 bases and J gave up 6 bases; unmatched junction bases: 6. The CDR3 has 15 amino acids. Germline V gene data show CDR1 as SGHTA and CDR2 as FQGTGA.

Many counts were recorded for this clonotype. V gene TRBV15 combines with J gene TRBJ1-1, with a possible D match to TRBD1 (6 bases). The V gene's germline CDR1 is LNHNV and CDR2 YYDKDF (reference sequence). The CDR3 consists of 15 residues. The V end lost 4 bases, the J end lost 3 bases, and 15 bases lay between the germline ends. The DNA of the CDR3 is TGTGCCACCAGCATCCGGGGGCCGGGGTACACTGAAGCTTTCTTT. It is translated as CATSIRGPGYTEAFF.

The chain is built from TRBV10-3 and TRBJ2-5; tentatively, D is TRBD2 (5 bases). The CDR3 totals 14 residues. Trimming left V 10 bases short and J 0 bases short, with 15 bases between. CDR1 ENHRY and CDR2 SYGVKD come from the germline V gene. CDR3 amino acids: CATTPGVDQETQYF. In DNA, the CDR3 is TGTGCCACCACGCCCGGGGTCGACCAAGAGACCCAGTACTTC.

The J gene is TRBJ2-5, the V gene TRBV7-9; D is unresolved. Germline CDR1 is SEHNR and CDR2 is FQNEAQ (reference sequence). V lost 2 bases to trimming and J lost 4 bases, with 8 bases between them. The CDR3 length is 13 residues. CDR3 DNA sequence: TGTGCCAGCAGCTTATATGCGTCAGAGACCCAGTACTTC. Translating gives CASSLYASETQYF. The full variable domain, with the rest looked up from reference TRBV7-9 and TRBJ2-5, is DTGVSQNPRHKITKRGQNVTFRCDPISEHNRLYWYRQTLGQGPEFLTYFQNEAQLEKSRLLSDRFSAERPKGSFSTLEIQRTEQGDSAMYLCASSLYASETQYFGPGTRLLVL.

V and J are TRBV7-2 and TRBJ2-1; D assignment may be TRBD1 or TRBD2 (5 bases each). The V end lost 1 base, the J end lost 9 bases, and 13 bases lay between the germline ends. Per the germline V gene, CDR1 is SGHTA and CDR2 is FQGNSA. This CDR3 has 14 residues. In nucleotides, the CDR3 is TGTGCCAGCAGCTTAGAGGTGGGGGTCGGTGAGCAGTTCTTC. Its protein is CASSLEVGVGEQFF.

This clonotype was detected ten times or more. The CDR3 sequence is CASSIIRSATAEAFF. The CDR3 DNA follows: TGTGCCAGCAGTATAATAAGATCAGCAACTGCTGAAGCTTTCTTT. The chain combines TRBV27 with TRBJ1-1; D remains ambiguous. Deletions cut 5 bases from V and 6 bases from J, with 19 bases between. Germline V lookup: CDR1 MNHEY, CDR2 SMNVEV (reference sequence). CDR3 size: 15 residues.

This clonotype came up a few times. The V call is TRBV4-3, the J call TRBJ1-1; the match to TRBD1 covers 10 bases. Germline trimming cut 0 bases from V and 4 bases from J; bases unmatched to any gene: 8. Germline lookup yields CDR1 LGHNA and CDR2 YSLEER. This CDR3 comprises 17 residues. The chain's CDR3 is CASSQDPGQGMGTEAFF. The CDR3, as DNA: TGCGCCAGCAGCCAAGATCCGGGACAGGGGATGGGCACTGAAGCTTTCTTT.

The V gene is TRBV12-3 or TRBV12-4, the J gene TRBJ2-7; 9 bases fit TRBD1. The ends lost 6 bases at V and 3 bases at J; junction bases unmatched: 9. This CDR3 has 15 amino acids. The CDR3: CASSSTGGADYEQYF. In DNA form, the CDR3 reads TGTGCCAGCAGCTCGACAGGGGGAGCAGACTACGAGCAGTACTTC.

This clonotype has more than one count but fewer than ten. This sequence joins TRBV30 and TRBJ2-6; D is tentatively TRBD1 or TRBD2 (5 bases each). Trimming left V 8 bases short and J 0 bases short, with 17 bases between. This CDR3 is built from 16 residues. CDR1 and CDR2 (germline): GTSNPN, SVGIG (reference sequence). The CDR3 reads CASTGQARSGANVLTF. The CDR3 coding sequence is TGTGCCAGCACGGGGCAGGCTCGCTCTGGGGCCAACGTCCTGACTTTC.

About this clonotype itself: This clone may be a read error of a much larger clone one base away. The chain carries TRBV24-1 and TRBJ1-2; TRBD1 aligns across 8 bases. There are 14 residues in the CDR3. Germline loops: CDR1 KGHDR, CDR2 SFDVKD. CDR3 residues: CTTSDQTGDYGYTF. For the CDR3, the DNA is TGTACCACCAGTGACCAGACAGGGGACTATGGCTACACCTTC.

This clonotype was detected ten times or more. The rearrangement uses TRBV28 and TRBJ2-6, with unresolved D. The CDR3 loop spans 14 amino acids. Germline CDR1 is MDHEN and CDR2 is SYDVKM. V was clipped by 5 bases and J by 3 bases, with 8 bases between them. CDR3 loop: CASSPRVGANVLTF. The CDR3 region has the DNA TGTGCCAGCAGTCCCCGGGTTGGGGCCAACGTCCTGACTTTC. Supplemented by reference TRBV28 and TRBJ2-6, the full variable domain reads DVKVTQSSRYLVKRTGEKVFLECVQDMDHENMFWYRQDPGLGLRLIYFSYDVKMKEKGDIPEGYSVSREKKERFSLILESASTNQTSMYLCASSPRVGANVLTFGAGSRLTVL.

The chain employs TRBV5-5 and TRBJ1-3; maybe TRBD1 (6 bases). From germline, CDR1 is SGHKS and CDR2 YYEKEE (reference sequence). This CDR3 comprises 16 residues. V lost 4 bases, J lost 3 bases, and 17 bases lay in between. CDR3 bases: TGTGCCAGCAGCCCTGTTTGGACAGATCTTGGAAACACCATATATTTT. Encoded protein: CASSPVWTDLGNTIYF. Looking up the rest from reference TRBV5-5 and TRBJ1-3 gives the full variable domain: DAGVTQSPTHLIKTRGQQVTLRCSPISGHKSVSWYQQVLGQGPQFIFQYYEKEERGRGNFPDRFSARQFPNYSSELNVNALLLGDSALYLCASSPVWTDLGNTIYFGEGSWLTVV.